These 15 T cell receptor beta chains share one sample of origin, sequenced in a study of blood T cell repertoires in COVID-19. Data came from immunoSEQ multiplex PCR; TCRdb stores just in-frame clones and leaves some out. This table has 180,000 or so clones, approximately 85% appearing once. The material sequenced was peripheral blood. These receptors were collected from a human donor with active or convalescent COVID-19. The donor label of this sample is uncertain.

The rearrangement links TRBV3-1 (or the pseudogene TRBV3-2) to TRBJ1-1; a weak D match, TRBD1 (5 bases). CDR3 length: 13 residues. Germline assignment: CDR1 LGHDT and CDR2 YNNKEL (reference sequence). The V and J ends lost 3 bases and 9 bases respectively, with 14 bases between them. Written as DNA, the CDR3 is TGTGCCAGCAGCCAGGGGCGGGACTTTCAAGCTTTCTTT. This codes for CASSQGRDFQAFF.

V is TRBV7-2 and J is TRBJ1-2; unclear D gene. The V gene's germline CDR1 is SGHTA and CDR2 FQGNSA. The V end lost 1 base, the J end lost 0 bases, and 9 bases lay between the germline ends. The CDR3 length is 15 residues. For the CDR3, the DNA is TGTGCCAGCAGCTTAGAATGGGGAGCTAACTATGGCTACACCTTC. Its translation is CASSLEWGANYGYTF.

V and J are TRBV7-6 and TRBJ2-5; the match to TRBD1 covers 10 bases. The CDR3 spans 15 residues. V shed 5 bases, J shed 4 bases, and the junction held 7 bases outside the gene matches. Germline loops: CDR1 SGHVS, CDR2 FNYEAQ. The CDR3 spells CASSPPGQGLETQYF. In DNA form, the CDR3 reads TGTGCCAGCAGCCCGCCGGGACAGGGGTTAGAGACCCAGTACTTC.

J is TRBJ1-1 and V is TRBV5-1, with D possibly matching TRBD1 (5 bases). V was shortened by 3 bases and J by 3 bases, with 12 bases between the two germline ends. The CDR3 runs 14 residues. Germline V gene lookup returns CDR1 SGHRS and CDR2 YFSETQ. CDR3 amino acids: CASSSPSGDTEAFF. In DNA, the CDR3 is TGCGCCAGCAGCTCCCCCTCGGGGGACACTGAAGCTTTCTTT.

V gene TRBV6-1 combines with J gene TRBJ1-4, with a weak D call TRBD1 (5 bases). This CDR3 region has 17 residues. Germline V gene lookup returns CDR1 MNHNS and CDR2 SASEGT. V was shortened by 0 bases and J by 3 bases, with 14 bases between the two germline ends. CDR3 DNA sequence: TGTGCCAGCAGTGAAGCGCCCCGGGGGAGCTCTAATGAAAAACTGTTTTTT. Translation gives CASSEAPRGSSNEKLFF.

A note on this clone: At one boundary the junction diverges from the germline segment, which might be a read error. CDR3 DNA sequence: TGTGCCAGCAGTGAAGCGAACCGGGACAGGGGTGAGGGTTTT. Amino acid sequence: CASSEANRDRGEGF. V usage is TRBV6-1 and J usage is TRBJ1-4; 10 bases align to TRBD1. Germline loops: CDR1 MNHNS, CDR2 SASEGT. The CDR3 length is 14 residues.

The chain has TRBV29-1 and TRBJ2-3; 11 nucleotides match TRBD2. J was trimmed by 0 bases and V by 3 bases; bases with no gene match: 8. The germline gives CDR1 SQVTM, CDR2 ANQGSEA. This CDR3 contains 17 residues. The CDR3 here is CSVDGTSGPASTDTQYF. DNA for the CDR3: TGCAGCGTTGATGGGACTAGCGGACCTGCTAGCACAGATACGCAGTATTTT.

The rearrangement joins TRBV4-1 to TRBJ1-2; 8 nucleotides align to TRBD1. The CDR3 totals 15 residues. Trimming removed 1 base from V and 0 bases from J; junction bases left unmatched: 1. CDR1 is MGHRA and CDR2 is YSYEKL in the germline V gene. Here the CDR3 reads CASSQGTGSNYGYTF. The DNA of the CDR3 is TGCGCCAGCAGCCAAGGGACAGGGTCTAACTATGGCTACACCTTC.

This chain connects TRBV5-4 to TRBJ2-1; 12 nucleotides match TRBD2. CDR1 SGHNT and CDR2 YYREEE come from the germline V gene (reference sequence). This CDR3 has 16 amino acids. Trimming cost V 2 bases and J 3 bases; bases outside gene matches: 3. The CDR3 nucleotides read TGTGCCAGCAGCTTCGGACTAGCGGGGTTCTACAATGAGCAGTTCTTC. Its protein product is CASSFGLAGFYNEQFF.

The rearrangement links TRBV3-1 (or the pseudogene TRBV3-2) to TRBJ1-4; a weak D match, TRBD1 (6 bases). The CDR3 extends over 15 amino acids. The ends were cut back, 3 bases at V and 8 bases at J, with 16 bases in the middle. Germline CDR1 LGHDT, CDR2 YNNKEL (reference sequence). The CDR3, as DNA: TGTGCCAGCAGCCAGAGACCAGGGGTAGGGGAAAAACTGTTTTTT. Amino acids: CASSQRPGVGEKLFF.

CDR3 loop: CATSDFGAGAGNEQFF. Here the CDR3 DNA reads TGTGCCACCAGTGATTTTGGAGCGGGAGCGGGCAATGAGCAGTTCTTC. The chain is built from TRBV24-1 and TRBJ2-1, with 8 bases that match TRBD2. Germline V lookup: CDR1 KGHDR, CDR2 SFDVKD. The J segment lost 6 bases and the V segment lost 1 base, leaving 7 bases of the junction unmatched. This CDR3 has 16 amino acids.

The chain employs TRBV5-1 and TRBJ2-3; 10 bases are shared with TRBD1. The V segment lost 4 bases and the J segment 3 bases; nucleotides outside the gene matches: 5. The CDR3 is 15 residues long. The germline gives CDR1 SGHRS, CDR2 YFSETQ. The CDR3 sequence is CASSLTGQGTDTQYF. As DNA, the CDR3 is TGCGCCAGCAGCCTAACGGGACAGGGGACAGATACGCAGTATTTT.

The chain has TRBV5-1 and TRBJ1-6, with D unresolved. In germline, CDR1 is SGHRS, CDR2 YFSETQ. Between the trimmed V and J ends, which lost 0 bases and 3 bases, there was a span of 10 bases. This CDR3 contains 16 residues. CDR3 nucleotides: TGCGCCAGCAGCTTGGTTCCAGGCGTCTATAATTCACCCCTCCACTTT. Protein product: CASSLVPGVYNSPLHF.

The CDR3 here is CASSEGWREKLFF. In DNA, the CDR3 is TGTGCCAGCAGTGAAGGGTGGCGGGAAAAACTGTTTTTT. This chain links TRBV2 with TRBJ1-4; D gene ambiguous. V was shortened by 1 base and J by 8 bases, with 8 bases between the two germline ends. Germline CDR1 is SNHLY and CDR2 is FYNNEI. The CDR3 loop spans 13 amino acids.

The genes are TRBV2 and TRBJ1-5, with TRBD1 as a possible D gene (6 bases). Germline CDR1 SNHLY, CDR2 FYNNEI. V was shortened by 4 bases and J by 6 bases, with 16 bases between the two germline ends. This CDR3 contains 15 residues. CDR3 nucleotides: TGTGCCAGCAGTGGGGGGCTTTCAGAAGCTCAGCCCCAGCATTTT. Translation: CASSGGLSEAQPQHF.